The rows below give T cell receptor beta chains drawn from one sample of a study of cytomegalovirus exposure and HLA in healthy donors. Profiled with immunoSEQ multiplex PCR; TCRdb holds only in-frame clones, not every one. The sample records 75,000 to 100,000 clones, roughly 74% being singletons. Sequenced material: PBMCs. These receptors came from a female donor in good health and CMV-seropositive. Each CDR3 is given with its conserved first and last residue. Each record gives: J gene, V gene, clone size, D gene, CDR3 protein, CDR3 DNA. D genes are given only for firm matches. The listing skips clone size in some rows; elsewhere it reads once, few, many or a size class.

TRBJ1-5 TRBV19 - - CASSPGLNQPQHF TGTGCCAGTAGTCCGGGTCTCAATCAGCCCCAGCATTTT
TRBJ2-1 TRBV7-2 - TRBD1 CASSSIMGTGEQFF TGTGCCAGCAGCTCTATTATGGGGACAGGAGAGCAGTTCTTC
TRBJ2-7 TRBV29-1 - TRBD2 CSARRRESYEQYF TGCAGCGCCAGAAGGCGGGAGTCGTACGAGCAGTACTTC
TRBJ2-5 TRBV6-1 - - CASSESLKPQETQYF TGTGCCAGCAGTGAAAGCCTGAAGCCCCAAGAGACCCAGTACTTC
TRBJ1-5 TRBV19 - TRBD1 CASSGDIGQGGKHF TGTGCCAGTAGTGGGGACATCGGACAGGGGGGGAAACATTTT
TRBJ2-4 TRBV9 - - CASSQGWAKNIQYF TGTGCCAGCAGCCAGGGTTGGGCCAAAAACATTCAGTACTTC
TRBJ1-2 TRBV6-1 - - CASSEQGLGYTF TGTGCCAGCAGTGAACAGGGTTTAGGCTACACCTTC
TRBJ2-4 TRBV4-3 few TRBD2 CASSQDRLAGDLAKNIQYF TGCGCCAGCAGCCAAGATAGACTAGCGGGAGATCTGGCCAAAAACATTCAGTACTTC
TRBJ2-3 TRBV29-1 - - CSVVRTDTQYF TGCAGCGTTGTTCGGACAGATACGCAGTATTTT
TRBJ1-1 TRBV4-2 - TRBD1 CASSQGRTGGKAFF TGTGCCAGCAGCCAGGGACGGACAGGGGGCAAAGCTTTCTTT
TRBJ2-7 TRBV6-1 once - CASEEGLREQYF TGTGCCAGCGAGGAGGGCTTGAGGGAGCAGTACTTC
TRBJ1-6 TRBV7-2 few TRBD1 CASSLVGQAWDF TGTGCCAGCAGCTTAGTAGGACAGGCTTGGGACTTT
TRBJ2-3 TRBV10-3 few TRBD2 CAISDPGLAGGGDTQYF TGTGCCATCAGTGACCCGGGACTAGCGGGGGGAGGGGATACGCAGTATTTT
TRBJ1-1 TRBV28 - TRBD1 CASRPPYRGTEAFF TGTGCCAGCAGGCCACCTTACAGGGGGACTGAAGCTTTCTTT
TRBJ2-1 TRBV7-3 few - CASSLTPGNNEQFF TGTGCCAGCAGCTTAACTCCAGGGAACAATGAGCAGTTCTTC
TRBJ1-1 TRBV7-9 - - CASTPTSEEAEAFF TGTGCCAGCACACCGACGAGTGAGGAGGCTGAAGCTTTCTTT
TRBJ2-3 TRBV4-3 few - CASSQGHHTDTQYF TGCGCCAGCAGCCAAGGACACCACACAGATACGCAGTATTTT
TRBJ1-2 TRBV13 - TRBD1 CASSVIGTGPYGYTF TGTGCCAGCAGCGTGATAGGGACAGGGCCCTATGGCTACACCTTC
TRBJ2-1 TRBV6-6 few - CASSSDLYNEQFF TGTGCCAGCAGTTCCGACTTATACAATGAGCAGTTCTTC
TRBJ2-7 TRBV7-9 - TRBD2 CASSPGGTKRGQYF TGTGCCAGCAGCCCGGGTGGGACTAAACGTGGGCAGTACTTC
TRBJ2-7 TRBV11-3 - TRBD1 CASSRRQGRNYEQYF TGTGCCAGCAGCCGTAGACAGGGGCGAAACTACGAGCAGTACTTC
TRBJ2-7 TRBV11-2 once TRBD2 CASSPSGRSYEQYF TGTGCCAGCAGCCCTAGCGGAAGGTCCTACGAGCAGTACTTC
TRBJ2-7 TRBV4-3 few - CASSQGPAYEQYF TGCGCCAGCAGCCAGGGCCCAGCCTACGAGCAGTACTTC
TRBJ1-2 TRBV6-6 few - CASSPSRDSLGYTF TGTGCCAGCAGCCCTTCTAGGGACTCCCTTGGCTACACCTTC
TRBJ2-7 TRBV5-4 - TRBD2 CASSGSGTSGMYEQYF TGTGCCAGCAGCGGCTCCGGGACTAGCGGGATGTACGAGCAGTACTTC
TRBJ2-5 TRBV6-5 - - CASSYGLQETQYF TGTGCCAGCAGTTACGGACTCCAAGAGACCCAGTACTTC
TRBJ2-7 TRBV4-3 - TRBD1 CASSSTGGSRHEQYF TGCGCCAGCAGCTCCACAGGGGGCAGTAGGCACGAGCAGTACTTC
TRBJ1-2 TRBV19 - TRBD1 CASSIRRQGANYGYTF TGTGCCAGTAGTATAAGAAGACAGGGGGCTAACTATGGCTACACCTTC
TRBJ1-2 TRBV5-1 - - CASSFLETGTYGYTF TGCGCCAGCAGCTTTCTGGAAACAGGGACCTATGGCTACACCTTC
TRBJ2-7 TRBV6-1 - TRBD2 CASRSRTSGTYEQYF TGTGCCAGCAGGTCTCGGACTAGCGGTACCTACGAGCAGTACTTC
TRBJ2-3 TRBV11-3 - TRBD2 CASSITSATDTQYF TGTGCCAGCAGCATCACTAGCGCCACAGATACGCAGTATTTT
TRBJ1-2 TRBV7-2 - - CASSPGFYGYTF TGTGCCAGCAGCCCCGGGTTTTATGGCTACACCTTC
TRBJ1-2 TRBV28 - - CASSQVRLDYGYTF TGTGCCAGCAGTCAAGTGCGGTTGGACTATGGCTACACCTTC
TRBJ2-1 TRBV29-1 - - CSVVAVGEQFF TGCAGCGTTGTGGCCGTGGGCGAGCAGTTCTTC
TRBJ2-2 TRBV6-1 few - CASSPVWQNTGELFF TGTGCCAGCAGTCCCGTTTGGCAGAACACCGGGGAGCTGTTTTTT
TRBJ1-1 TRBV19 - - CATRNTEAFF TGTGCCACGAGGAACACTGAAGCTTTCTTT
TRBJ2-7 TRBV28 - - CASSPGHLEQYF TGTGCCAGCAGTCCAGGACACCTCGAGCAGTACTTC
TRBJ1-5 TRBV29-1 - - CSVGTAHGGNQPQHF TGCAGCGTTGGGACAGCCCACGGGGGCAATCAGCCCCAGCATTTT
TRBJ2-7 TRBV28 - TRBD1 CASTGTGGRYEQYF TGTGCCAGTACCGGGACAGGGGGCCGGTACGAGCAGTACTTC
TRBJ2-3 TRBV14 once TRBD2 CASSRDYLSTDTQYF TGTGCCAGCAGTCGGGACTACCTAAGCACAGATACGCAGTATTTT
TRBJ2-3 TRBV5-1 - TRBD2 CASRLAPVTDTQYF TGCGCCAGCAGACTAGCGCCCGTCACAGATACGCAGTATTTT
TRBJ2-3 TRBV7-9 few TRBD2 CASSLTGTIDTQYF TGTGCCAGCAGCTTAACCGGGACTATAGATACGCAGTATTTT